The 8 T cell receptor beta chains reported below all come from one sample, sequenced in a study of Graves' ophthalmopathy and Graves' hyperthyroidism. RNA transcripts served as template for amplifying TCR beta CDR3 sequences. Investigators did first-round RT-PCR with HTBI primers, then second-round multiplex PCR. TCRdb ran MiXCR on the multiplex PCR reads and lists one entry per CDR3 protein. The sample carries over a million distinct CDR3 sequences, about two fifths recorded once. Sequencing was performed on peripheral blood or thyroid tissue (not recorded which). These receptor sequences come from an adult man with Graves' hyperthyroidism.

The V and J genes are TRBV4-1 and TRBJ1-1; unclear D gene. This CDR3 comprises 15 residues. With 4 bases removed from V and 8 bases from J, the gap between germline ends came to 20 bases. Germline V gene lookup returns CDR1 MGHRA and CDR2 YSYEKL. The CDR3 reads CASSRSDGPSGEAFF. The DNA for the CDR3 is TGCGCCAGCAGCCGGTCCGACGGACCGAGTGGGGAAGCTTTCTTT.

In its sample, this clonotype was seen many times. J is TRBJ1-1 and V is TRBV15; D may be TRBD1 (5 bases). The CDR3 spans 15 residues. Germline V gives CDR1 LNHNV, CDR2 YYDKDF (reference sequence). Between the trimmed V and J ends, which lost 0 bases and 6 bases, there was a span of 14 bases. The CDR3 sequence: CATSRDRSGPSEAFF. The CDR3 region has the DNA TGTGCCACCAGCAGAGACCGGTCGGGGCCCTCTGAAGCTTTCTTT.

This clonotype came up many times. The chain has TRBV10-2 and TRBJ1-1; perhaps TRBD1 as D (5 bases). CDR1 and CDR2 from the germline V gene are WSHSY and SAAADI. Trimming removed 3 bases at V and 6 bases at J, with 8 bases between. The CDR3 runs 12 residues. The CDR3 loop is CASSEGDAEAFF. The CDR3 DNA reads TGCGCCAGCAGTGAAGGGGACGCTGAAGCTTTCTTT.

This rearrangement joins TRBV10-3 to TRBJ1-2; D uncertain. The germline V and J ends were trimmed by 0 bases and 7 bases, with 3 bases remaining between them. This CDR3 is built from 11 residues. Per germline, CDR1 ENHRY and CDR2 SYGVKD. In nucleotides, the CDR3 is TGTGCCATCAGTGAGTCGTCTGGCTACACCTTC. Amino acids: CAISESSGYTF.

This clonotype was seen many times. The chain uses TRBV10-1 and TRBJ2-7, with TRBD2 matching over 10 bases. This CDR3 contains 16 residues. Germline-derived CDR1 and CDR2 are WNHNN and SYGVQD (reference sequence). The ends lost 0 bases at V and 2 bases at J; junction bases unmatched: 4. The CDR3 here is CASSESASGGTYEQYF. Written as DNA, the CDR3 is TGCGCCAGCAGTGAGTCGGCTAGCGGGGGCACCTACGAGCAGTACTTC.

This clonotype was seen repeatedly, ten times or more. The V gene is TRBV11-2, the J gene TRBJ2-7; no definite D call. CDR1 is SGHAT, CDR2 FQNNGV, per germline. The V gene lost 1 base and the J gene lost 2 bases, with 12 bases spanning the gap. This CDR3 is built from 15 residues. The CDR3 DNA sequence: TGTGCCAGCAGCTTAGTCAACGGTTTAACCTACGAGCAGTACTTC. Translation: CASSLVNGLTYEQYF.

The rearrangement uses TRBV7-9 and TRBJ2-1, with TRBD2 matching over 11 bases. The CDR3 length is 15 residues. Trimming at V came to 1 base and at J to 7 bases, leaving 3 bases not matched to a gene. Per the germline V gene, CDR1 is SEHNR and CDR2 is FQNEAQ (reference sequence). The chain's CDR3 is CASSLGSSGRNEQFF. The CDR3 DNA reads TGTGCCAGCAGCTTAGGGTCTAGCGGGAGGAATGAGCAGTTCTTC.

The rearrangement joins TRBV24-1 to TRBJ1-1; no firm D call. This CDR3 contains 16 residues. Germline V CDR1 and CDR2: KGHDR, SFDVKD. The ends were cut back, 5 bases at V and 1 base at J, with 16 bases in the middle. The CDR3 here is CATSVPLDGANTEAFF. In DNA form, the CDR3 reads TGTGCCACCAGTGTCCCGTTGGACGGCGCGAACACTGAAGCTTTCTTT.